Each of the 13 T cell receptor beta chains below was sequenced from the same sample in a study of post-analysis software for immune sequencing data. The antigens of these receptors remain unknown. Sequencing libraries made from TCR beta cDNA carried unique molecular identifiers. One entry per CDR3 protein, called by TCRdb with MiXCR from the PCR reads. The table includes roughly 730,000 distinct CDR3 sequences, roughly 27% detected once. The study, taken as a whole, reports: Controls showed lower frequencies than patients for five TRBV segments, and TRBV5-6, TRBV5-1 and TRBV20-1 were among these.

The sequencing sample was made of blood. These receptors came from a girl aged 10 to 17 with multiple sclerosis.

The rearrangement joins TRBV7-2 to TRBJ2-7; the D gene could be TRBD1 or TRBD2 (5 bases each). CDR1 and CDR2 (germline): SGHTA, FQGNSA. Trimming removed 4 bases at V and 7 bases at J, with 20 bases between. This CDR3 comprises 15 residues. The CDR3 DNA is TGTGCCAGCAGCTCAACCGGGACCCAGACGGGAGAGCAGTACTTC. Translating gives CASSSTGTQTGEQYF.

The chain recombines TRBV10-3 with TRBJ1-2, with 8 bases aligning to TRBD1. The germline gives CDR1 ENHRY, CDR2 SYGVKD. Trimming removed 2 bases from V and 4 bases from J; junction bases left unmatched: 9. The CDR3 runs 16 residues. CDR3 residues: CAISEGTRTGSYGYTF. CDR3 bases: TGTGCCATCAGTGAGGGGACGAGGACAGGGAGCTATGGCTACACCTTC.

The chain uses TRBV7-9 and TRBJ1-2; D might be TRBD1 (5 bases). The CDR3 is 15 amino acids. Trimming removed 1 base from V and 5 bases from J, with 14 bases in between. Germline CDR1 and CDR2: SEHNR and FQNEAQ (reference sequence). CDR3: CASSLDGTKGYGYTF. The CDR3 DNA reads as TGTGCCAGCAGCTTAGACGGGACCAAGGGGTATGGCTACACCTTC. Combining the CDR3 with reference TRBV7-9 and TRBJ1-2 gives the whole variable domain DTGVSQNPRHKITKRGQNVTFRCDPISEHNRLYWYRQTLGQGPEFLTYFQNEAQLEKSRLLSDRFSAERPKGSFSTLEIQRTEQGDSAMYLCASSLDGTKGYGYTFGSGTRLTVV.

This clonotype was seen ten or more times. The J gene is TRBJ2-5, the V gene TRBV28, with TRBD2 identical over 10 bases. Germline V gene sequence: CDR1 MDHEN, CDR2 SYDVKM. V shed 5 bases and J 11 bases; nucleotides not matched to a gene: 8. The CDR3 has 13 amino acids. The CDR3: CASSLDLAGEQYF. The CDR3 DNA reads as TGTGCCAGCAGTCTCGATCTAGCGGGGGAGCAGTACTTC.

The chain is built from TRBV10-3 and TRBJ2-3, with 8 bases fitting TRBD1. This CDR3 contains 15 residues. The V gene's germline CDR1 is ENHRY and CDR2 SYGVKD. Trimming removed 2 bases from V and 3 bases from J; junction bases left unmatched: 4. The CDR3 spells CAISEGQGETDTQYF. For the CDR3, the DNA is TGTGCCATCAGTGAGGGACAGGGCGAAACAGATACGCAGTATTTT.

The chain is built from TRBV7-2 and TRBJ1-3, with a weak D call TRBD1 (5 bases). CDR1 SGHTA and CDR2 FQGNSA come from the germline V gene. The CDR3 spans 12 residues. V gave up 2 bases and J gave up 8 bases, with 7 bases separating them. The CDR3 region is CASSLRGDTIYF. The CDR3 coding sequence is TGTGCCAGCAGCTTACGGGGGGACACCATATATTTT.

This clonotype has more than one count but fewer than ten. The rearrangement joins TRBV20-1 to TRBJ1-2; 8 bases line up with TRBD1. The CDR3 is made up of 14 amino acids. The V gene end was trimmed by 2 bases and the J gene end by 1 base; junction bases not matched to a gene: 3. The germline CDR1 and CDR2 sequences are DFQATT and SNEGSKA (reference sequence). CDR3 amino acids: CSARPTGVNYGYTF. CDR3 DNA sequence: TGCAGTGCTAGACCGACAGGGGTTAACTATGGCTACACCTTC.

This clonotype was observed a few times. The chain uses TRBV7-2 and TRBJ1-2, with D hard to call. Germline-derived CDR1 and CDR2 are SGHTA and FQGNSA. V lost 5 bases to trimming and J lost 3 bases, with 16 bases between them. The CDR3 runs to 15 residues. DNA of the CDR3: TGTGCCAGCAGCCCCCTTACGAGGAGGGACTATGGCTACACCTTC. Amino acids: CASSPLTRRDYGYTF.

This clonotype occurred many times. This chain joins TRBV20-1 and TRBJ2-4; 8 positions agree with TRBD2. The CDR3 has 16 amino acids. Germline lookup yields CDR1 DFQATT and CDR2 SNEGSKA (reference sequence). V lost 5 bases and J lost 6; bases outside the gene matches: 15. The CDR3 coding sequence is TGCAGTGCTCCTTATACCGGGGGGGAGGTCGGAAACATTCAGTACTTC. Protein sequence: CSAPYTGGEVGNIQYF.

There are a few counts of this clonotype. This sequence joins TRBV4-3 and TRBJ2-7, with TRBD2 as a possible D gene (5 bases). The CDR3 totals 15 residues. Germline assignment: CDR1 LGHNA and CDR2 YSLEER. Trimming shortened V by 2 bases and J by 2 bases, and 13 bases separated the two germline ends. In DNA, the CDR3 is TGCGCCAGCAGCCAAACTCTGACGGGAACCTACGAGCAGTACTTC. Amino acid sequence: CASSQTLTGTYEQYF.

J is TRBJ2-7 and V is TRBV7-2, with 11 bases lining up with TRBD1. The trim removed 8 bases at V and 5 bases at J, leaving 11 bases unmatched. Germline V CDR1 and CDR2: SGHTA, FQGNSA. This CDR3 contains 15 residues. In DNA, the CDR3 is TGTGCCAGCGCCGCAGGACAGGGGGCGTTCAACGAGCAGTACTTC. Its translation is CASAAGQGAFNEQYF.

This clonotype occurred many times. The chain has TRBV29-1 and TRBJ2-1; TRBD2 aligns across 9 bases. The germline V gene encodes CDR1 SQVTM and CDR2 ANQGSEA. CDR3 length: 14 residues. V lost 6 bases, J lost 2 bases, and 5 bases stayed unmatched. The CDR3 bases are TGCAGCGTCCCGGGACTAGCCGCCTACAATGAGCAGTTCTTC. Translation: CSVPGLAAYNEQFF.

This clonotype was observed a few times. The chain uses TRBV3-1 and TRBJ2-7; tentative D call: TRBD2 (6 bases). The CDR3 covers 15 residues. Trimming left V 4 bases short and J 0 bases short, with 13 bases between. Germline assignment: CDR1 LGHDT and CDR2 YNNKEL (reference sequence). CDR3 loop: CASSPRDSYSYEQYF. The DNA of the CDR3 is TGTGCCAGCAGCCCCCGGGACTCCTACTCCTACGAGCAGTACTTC.